Presented here are 26 T cell receptor beta chains from one specimen sequenced in a study of T cell responses to AZD1222 COVID-19 vaccine (dated by TCRdb to the early 2020s). The library was made by the immunoSEQ multiplex PCR assay. The table comes from immuneACCESS by way of TCRdb, which keeps in-frame sequences with V and J called. Part of the clones is missing from these tables; in studies checked, under half for an unresolved V gene and the rest for unknown reasons. The sample table records about 150,000 clones; over 75% of these occur just once. Together, the top ten hold around 7.8% of the sample. The time point label of this sample denotes: baseline before first vaccination. The input for sequencing was peripheral blood, taken on day 0 of AZD1222 vaccination. These receptors came from an adult in good health.

V gene TRBV10-1 combines with J gene TRBJ2-5, with 12 bases lining up with TRBD2. V shed 2 bases, J shed 5 bases, and the junction held 3 bases outside the gene matches. The CDR3 contains 15 residues. Germline CDR1 reads WNHNN; CDR2 reads SYGVQD (reference sequence). The CDR3 region is CASSETSGGQETQYF. CDR3 bases: TGCGCCAGCAGTGAGACTAGCGGGGGGCAGGAGACCCAGTACTTC.

This clone appeared a single time. V usage is TRBV9 and J usage is TRBJ1-1; no reliable D call. V lost 1 base, J lost 0 bases, and 10 bases lay in between. In germline, CDR1 is SGDLS, CDR2 YYNGEE. The CDR3 sequence is 15 residues long. The CDR3 coding sequence is TGTGCCAGCAGCGTACAGGATTTTATGAACACTGAAGCTTTCTTT. As protein: CASSVQDFMNTEAFF. The full variable domain, completed using reference TRBV9 and TRBJ1-1, is DSGVTQTPKHLITATGQRVTLRCSPRSGDLSVYWYQQSLDQGLQFLIQYYNGEERAKGNILERFSAQQFPDLHSELNLSSLELGDSALYFCASSVQDFMNTEAFFGQGTRLTVV.

The sample holds a few counts of this clone. The rearrangement uses TRBV3-1 (or the pseudogene TRBV3-2) and TRBJ1-3; maybe TRBD1 (6 bases). The germline gives CDR1 LGHDT, CDR2 YNNKEL (reference sequence). V lost 1 base and J 0 bases, leaving 13 bases between the germline ends. There are 17 residues in the CDR3. The chain's CDR3 is CASSQGQGGYSGNTIYF. DNA of the CDR3: TGTGCCAGCAGCCAAGGCCAAGGGGGGTACTCTGGAAACACCATATATTTT.

This sequence joins TRBV2 and TRBJ2-5; 7 nucleotides line up with TRBD1. With 7 bases clipped from V and 1 base from J, the junction kept 6 bases outside the gene matches. CDR3 length equals 14 residues. Germline V gives CDR1 SNHLY, CDR2 FYNNEI. CDR3 nucleotides: TGTGCCAGCAAATGGACAGGTGGCCAAGAGACCCAGTACTTC. Its translation is CASKWTGGQETQYF.

J is TRBJ1-4 and V is TRBV5-4; D uncertain. CDR3 length: 16 amino acids. The germline gives CDR1 SGHNT, CDR2 YYREEE (reference sequence). Trimming left V 3 bases short and J 1 base short, with 13 bases between. CDR3 bases: TGTGCCAGCAGCTGGGTTCCGGACCTAACTAATGAAAAACTGTTTTTT. Translation: CASSWVPDLTNEKLFF.

This clone was seen once. The V call is TRBV7-9, the J call TRBJ2-7; D possibly matches TRBD1 or TRBD2 (5 bases each). V was shortened by 5 bases and J by 0 bases, with 14 bases between the two germline ends. Germline V gives CDR1 SEHNR, CDR2 FQNEAQ (reference sequence). The CDR3 is 15 amino acids. Written as DNA, the CDR3 is TGTGCCAGCAGCGTAGATGGGGGAACCTCCTACGAGCAGTACTTC. Its protein is CASSVDGGTSYEQYF.

This chain links TRBV30 with TRBJ2-1, with a tentative D call TRBD1 (6 bases). The germline V and J ends were trimmed by 7 bases and 10 bases, with 20 bases remaining between them. The CDR3 has 13 residues. Germline loops: CDR1 GTSNPN, CDR2 SVGIG (reference sequence). CDR3 bases: TGTGCCTCACCACAGGGACAAAGGGGGGAGCAGTTCTTC. Protein product: CASPQGQRGEQFF.

This clone has a single count. The chain has TRBV10-2 and TRBJ1-6; no definite D call. This CDR3 comprises 12 residues. Germline CDR1 and CDR2: WSHSY and SAAADI. Trimming shortened V by 2 bases and J by 6 bases, and 2 bases separated the two germline ends. CDR3 DNA: TGCGCCAGCAGTGAGATTAATTCACCCCTCCACTTT. Encoded protein: CASSEINSPLHF.

The J gene is TRBJ2-3, the V gene TRBV5-1; 13 bases match TRBD2. The CDR3 contains 17 residues. Germline assignment: CDR1 SGHRS and CDR2 YFSETQ. J lost 1 base, V lost 0 bases, and 2 bases had no gene match. This CDR3 is CASSLGTSGGGTDTQYF. CDR3 coding DNA: TGCGCCAGCAGCTTGGGGACTAGCGGGGGCGGCACAGATACGCAGTATTTT.

This clone appeared a single time. The sample holds other DNA sequences that translate to the same CDR3. The V gene is TRBV27, the J gene TRBJ2-5, with 11 positions matching TRBD2. The CDR3 runs 15 residues. V dropped 2 bases and J dropped 1; count of bases not matched to a gene: 0. Germline V lookup: CDR1 MNHEY, CDR2 SMNVEV (reference sequence). This CDR3 reads CASSLLAGGQETQYF. The CDR3 bases are TGTGCCAGCAGTTTACTAGCGGGGGGCCAAGAGACCCAGTACTTC.

The V and J genes are TRBV25-1 and TRBJ2-6, with D possibly matching TRBD1 (6 bases). Trimming removed 4 bases at V and 2 bases at J, with 15 bases between. CDR1 MGHDK and CDR2 SYGVNS come from the germline V gene. This CDR3 region has 17 residues. The CDR3 DNA follows: TGTGCCAGCAGTGCAAGTCCACAGGGCCCTGGGGCCAACGTCCTGACTTTC. Translation: CASSASPQGPGANVLTF.

CDR3 protein: CASSQDLGGNQPQHF. In nucleotides, the CDR3 is TGCGCCAGCAGCCAAGATCTGGGGGGAAATCAGCCCCAGCATTTT. The V call is TRBV4-1, the J call TRBJ1-5; a weak D match, TRBD1 (5 bases). This CDR3 comprises 15 residues. Germline CDR1 MGHRA, CDR2 YSYEKL. Trimming stripped 0 bases from V and 4 bases from J, with 10 bases between.

V is TRBV7-2 and J is TRBJ2-5; no clear D. V dropped 5 bases and J dropped 4 bases, with 17 bases sitting between them. Germline CDR1 and CDR2: SGHTA and FQGNSA. CDR3 length equals 15 residues. CDR3 residues: CASSADWGRPETQYF. The CDR3, as DNA: TGTGCCAGCAGCGCAGATTGGGGTAGGCCAGAGACCCAGTACTTC. The full variable domain, in which reference TRBV7-2 and TRBJ2-5 provide the parts outside the CDR3, is GAGVSQSPSNKVTEKGKDVELRCDPISGHTALYWYRQSLGQGLEFLIYFQGNSAPDKSGLPSDRFSAERTGGSVSTLTIQRTQQEDSAVYLCASSADWGRPETQYFGPGTRLLVL.

The rearrangement joins TRBV11-2 to TRBJ2-1, with a tentative D call TRBD1 (6 bases). The V and J ends lost 4 bases and 0 bases respectively, with 10 bases between them. The CDR3 extends over 15 amino acids. Germline V gives CDR1 SGHAT, CDR2 FQNNGV. This chain's CDR3 is CASSWGQGSYNEQFF. In DNA, the CDR3 is TGTGCCAGCAGCTGGGGGCAGGGCTCCTACAATGAGCAGTTCTTC.

The rearrangement links TRBV4-2 to TRBJ2-4, with D possibly being TRBD1 or TRBD2 (5 bases each). The germline V gene encodes CDR1 LGHNA and CDR2 YNFKEQ. V was cut by 1 base and J by 4 bases, with 20 bases left in between. The CDR3 is made up of 18 amino acids. The CDR3 sequence is CASSQAQGAGSVKNIQYF. The CDR3 DNA is TGTGCCAGCAGCCAAGCCCAAGGGGCGGGTTCCGTAAAAAACATTCAGTACTTC.

The chain carries TRBV28 and TRBJ1-2; D is ambiguous. V lost 3 bases, J lost 4 bases, and 18 bases lay in between. CDR3 length equals 16 residues. Germline lookup yields CDR1 MDHEN and CDR2 SYDVKM. The CDR3 DNA is TGTGCCAGCAGTTTCGAAGGGATGGGTCTTAGCTATGGCTACACCTTC. As protein: CASSFEGMGLSYGYTF.

The chain couples TRBV6-1 to TRBJ2-2; D is uncertain. V gave up 6 bases and J gave up 0 bases, with 8 bases separating them. Looked up from germline, CDR1 is MNHNS and CDR2 is SASEGT. This CDR3 contains 14 residues. The CDR3 sequence is CASRGQTNTGELFF. DNA of the CDR3: TGTGCCAGCAGAGGGCAGACGAACACCGGGGAGCTGTTTTTT.

The rearrangement uses TRBV5-4 and TRBJ2-1, with a weak D call TRBD1 (6 bases). CDR1 is SGHNT and CDR2 is YYREEE in the germline V gene (reference sequence). V was cut by 2 bases and J by 5 bases, with 11 bases left in between. There are 14 residues in the CDR3. DNA for the CDR3: TGTGCCAGCAGCTTACGACAGGTAAACAATGAGCAGTTCTTC. It codes for CASSLRQVNNEQFF.

The chain links TRBV20-1 to TRBJ2-5; 7 bases fit TRBD1. This CDR3 comprises 14 residues. CDR1 is DFQATT and CDR2 is SNEGSKA in the germline V gene (reference sequence). The J segment lost 4 bases and the V segment lost 3 bases, leaving 8 bases of the junction unmatched. The CDR3 bases are TGCAGTGCTAGTTTTCAGGGGGTAGGAGAGACCCAGTACTTC. It is translated as CSASFQGVGETQYF.

The chain is built from TRBV11-2 and TRBJ2-1; 9 nucleotides align to TRBD2. V was clipped by 4 bases and J by 8 bases; unmatched bases: 9. In germline, CDR1 is SGHAT, CDR2 FQNNGV. This CDR3 contains 15 residues. CDR3 bases: TGTGCCAGCAGCTCCTCCGGGACTAGCTTCCATGAGCAGTTCTTC. This gives the protein CASSSSGTSFHEQFF. The full variable domain, in which reference TRBV11-2 and TRBJ2-1 provide the parts outside the CDR3, is EAGVAQSPRYKIIEKRQSVAFWCNPISGHATLYWYQQILGQGPKLLIQFQNNGVVDDSQLPKDRFSAERLKGVDSTLKIQPAKLEDSAVYLCASSSSGTSFHEQFFGPGTRLTVL.

V gene TRBV30 combines with J gene TRBJ1-6, with TRBD1 identical over 7 bases. With V trimmed by 2 bases and J by 10 bases, 8 bases remained unmatched. CDR1 and CDR2 from the germline V gene are GTSNPN and SVGIG (reference sequence). This CDR3 is built from 14 residues. The CDR3 bases are TGTGCCTGGAGTAGGAGAGGGGGCGGGTCACCCCTCCACTTT. This sequence encodes CAWSRRGGGSPLHF.

The chain recombines TRBV6-5 with TRBJ1-5; 10 bases map to TRBD1. In germline, CDR1 is MNHEY, CDR2 SVGAGI. Unmatched junction bases numbered 5, after V lost 4 bases and J lost 8 bases. This CDR3 region has 14 residues. The CDR3 region is CASSWTGGEEPQHF. CDR3 bases: TGTGCCAGCAGTTGGACAGGGGGTGAGGAGCCCCAGCATTTT.

V usage is TRBV7-5 and J usage is TRBJ2-5; TRBD2, as called in the table, went unchecked against the DNA. TRBV7-5 is recorded as a pseudogene. CDR3 length equals 17 residues. The CDR3 region has the DNA TGTGCCAGAAGCTTTGGTAGCGGGAGGCGTTGGTTGGAGACCCAGTACTTC. It encodes CARSFGSGRRWLETQYF.

CDR3 in DNA: TGTGCCAGCAGCCTAAACGGGGAAGCTTTCTTT. Amino acids: CASSLNGEAFF. The rearrangement uses TRBV2 and TRBJ1-1; no definite D call. This CDR3 spans 11 amino acids. Germline values: CDR1 SNHLY, CDR2 FYNNEI. Deletions cut 6 bases from V and 8 bases from J, with 10 bases between.

The chain couples TRBV15 to TRBJ1-5; 7 bases are shared with TRBD1. The CDR3 is made up of 15 amino acids. V lost 1 base and J lost 3; bases outside the gene matches: 3. CDR1 is LNHNV and CDR2 is YYDKDF in the germline V gene (reference sequence). For the CDR3, the DNA is TGTGCCACCAGCAGAGGGGACAGTCCCAATCAGCCCCAGCATTTT. Residues: CATSRGDSPNQPQHF.

This chain links TRBV14 with TRBJ1-6; D not resolved. The CDR3 covers 14 residues. Germline V gene sequence: CDR1 SGHDN, CDR2 FVKESK. V was pared by 2 bases and J by 7 bases, with 9 bases between. In nucleotides, the CDR3 is TGTGCCAGCAGCCAACGGGAAAGAAATTCACCCCTCCACTTT. The encoded protein is CASSQRERNSPLHF. Combining the CDR3 with reference TRBV14 and TRBJ1-6 gives the whole variable domain EAGVTQFPSHSVIEKGQTVTLRCDPISGHDNLYWYRRVMGKEIKFLLHFVKESKQDESGMPNNRFLAERTGGTYSTLKVQPAELEDSGVYFCASSQRERNSPLHFGNGTRLTVT.